A selection of T cell receptor beta chains follows, all from one sample in a study of shared clonotypes between healthy human individuals. Only in-frame clones appear in the TCRdb table, and some are missing; sequencing was by immunoSEQ multiplex PCR. The table has more than 200,000 clones, 65% seen once. Source material: memory CD4+ T cells sorted from blood. All receptors derive from a man aged 25-45 years in good health. Each CDR3 is given with its conserved first and last residue. Size is omitted from some rows. Given values are once, few, many or a class for expanded clones.

j_call clone_size v_call cdr3_aa
TRBJ1-4 - TRBV14 CASSRRQKNEKLFF
TRBJ2-3 few TRBV6-4 CATSLAGGTDTQYF
TRBJ2-7 few TRBV5-4 CASSLDPGPQYF
TRBJ2-1 - TRBV28 CASSTGGYEQFF
TRBJ1-2 - TRBV7-2 CASSLAQQGDYGYTF
TRBJ1-1 - TRBV18 CASSPGGTRAEAFF
TRBJ2-6 - TRBV11-3 CASSAGRRDRVAGANVLTF
TRBJ2-7 - TRBV4-3 CASSQDGGQGVYEQYF
TRBJ2-7 - TRBV4-1 CASSQALVGDYEQYF
TRBJ1-2 - TRBV6-5 CASSYSTLYGYTF
TRBJ1-5 - TRBV6-6 CASSYSPKQGQPQHF
TRBJ2-3 - TRBV7-2 CASSLGMRDTQYF
TRBJ2-6 - TRBV28 CASGRGDSGANVLTF
TRBJ2-2 few TRBV9 CASSQDPSTGELFF
TRBJ2-3 - TRBV25-1 CASSEGRREGTDTQYF
TRBJ2-1 few TRBV11-2 CASSLSRGSGREDEQFF
TRBJ2-3 - TRBV6-5 CASSSPSGTSGDTQYF
TRBJ2-1 - TRBV9 CASSVGGTSLGEQFF
TRBJ1-4 few TRBV27 CASRGGLATNEKLFF
TRBJ1-1 - TRBV2 CASRGQMNTEAFF
TRBJ2-7 - TRBV19 CASSPLPSGSSSYEQYF
TRBJ1-4 - TRBV28 CASSLWTGGGEKLFF
TRBJ1-4 - TRBV29-1 CSVELTGEAEKLFF
TRBJ2-6 - TRBV10-3 CAISEDVGRGSGANVLTF
TRBJ1-1 once TRBV28 CASSLLRQGEKAFF
TRBJ2-1 few TRBV7-2 CASSSRTSGRIGNEQFF
TRBJ2-5 - TRBV7-6 CASSLRAGGQWETQYF
TRBJ2-1 once TRBV28 CASSPGSWGNEQFF
TRBJ1-1 - TRBV28 CASIYSGGAAFF
TRBJ1-5 - TRBV19 CASRLGGQLNQPQHF
TRBJ2-1 - TRBV14 CASSRGSRVYNEQFF
TRBJ1-1 - TRBV11-1 CASSLRGENTEAFF
TRBJ2-3 - TRBV18 CASSPRIVPSRGSDTQYF
TRBJ1-2 - TRBV5-1 CASSSPIITGTGLANYGYTF
TRBJ2-1 - TRBV7-3 CASSPAGAVGDEQFF
TRBJ2-2 few TRBV7-2 CASSRGGWTGELFF
TRBJ2-7 - TRBV6-4 CAILPEGDYEQYF
TRBJ2-4 - TRBV28 CASSFAAENIQYF
TRBJ2-5 - TRBV15 CATKIPAGETQYF
TRBJ2-2 - TRBV2 CASSKQRTGELFF
TRBJ2-7 once TRBV4-2 CASSQAGPARYEQYF
TRBJ2-1 - TRBV28 CASQRLAGGNEQFF
TRBJ2-4 few TRBV20-1 CSAGWQNIQYF
TRBJ2-1 - TRBV5-4 CAFPDRNYNEQFF
TRBJ2-7 few TRBV19 CASSLPRTSGGGVWIREQYF
TRBJ2-2 few TRBV5-1 CASSLGSPQNTGELFF
TRBJ1-5 few TRBV28 CASRRQGASNQPQHF
TRBJ2-5 - TRBV28 CASGVVGRGRETQYF
TRBJ2-1 - TRBV5-1 CASSLNGYHEQFF